This TCR beta chain was sequenced in a study of memory CD8 T cells in hepatitis C reinfection. Study-level findings and limits: Conclusions on public clonotypes and secondary clearance were not definitive with 4 or 5 donors.

From germline, CDR1 is SGHTS and CDR2 YDEGEE. The CDR3 length is 16 residues. J lost 2 bases, V lost 4 bases, and 4 bases had no gene match. Regarding time point: pre-reinfection, 55 to 20 weeks before reinfection detection. The sorted cells went straight to TCR sequencing with no prior in vitro expansion. A couple of donors provided sorted CD3+ CD8+ CD45RO- naive CD8 T cells at all three reinfection time points. A note on this clone: Its specificity is unknown.

The repertoire was sequenced with immunoSEQ multiplex PCR; TCRdb's copy has only in-frame clones and lacks some. This sample yields under 60,000 clones, of which under 90% are seen a single time; roughly 1% belongs to the top ten. This clonotype was sampled from a man aged 18 to 30 with hepatitis C virus infection. Material for sequencing was naive CD8+ T cells sorted from blood. The rearrangement joins TRBV5-8 to TRBJ2-3, with TRBD2 matching 13 bases. The CDR3 nucleotides read TGTGCCAGCAGCGTAGGGACTAGCGGGATCACAGATACGCAGTATTTT. It specifies CASSVGTSGITDTQYF.